A selection of T cell receptor beta chains follows, all from one sample in a study of shared clonotypes between healthy human individuals. Repertoires were generated with immunoSEQ multiplex PCR, while TCRdb's copy carries only in-frame clones and drops some. The table shows nearly 1,000,000 clones, with around 80% occurring only once. The sequenced sample was memory CD4+ T cells sorted from blood. These receptor sequences come from a man in his late teens or twenties in good health. CDR3s include the opening cysteine and the closing phenylalanine or tryptophan. D genes are given only for firm matches. Where a row states a size, it is once, few, many or the class of an expanded clone; other rows omit it.

v_gene	d_gene	j_gene	abundance	CDR3nt	CDR3aa
TRBV5-1	TRBD1	TRBJ1-6	once	TGCGCCAGCAGCCGGACAGGGGAAAACTCACCCCTCCACTTT	CASSRTGENSPLHF
TRBV6-1	-	TRBJ1-5	few	TGTGCCAGCAGGATACAGGGAAATAGCAATCAGCCCCAGCATTTT	CASRIQGNSNQPQHF
TRBV5-4	-	TRBJ1-2	-	TGTGCCAGCAGCTTGGGGCGGAACTATGGCTACACCTTC	CASSLGRNYGYTF
TRBV30	-	TRBJ1-4	few	TGTGCCTGGAGTACATGGACTGCGGAAAAACTGTTTTTT	CAWSTWTAEKLFF
TRBV5-1	TRBD2	TRBJ2-1	once	TGCGCCAGCAGCTTGCCCGGGACTAGCGGATTCAATGAGCAGTTCTTC	CASSLPGTSGFNEQFF
TRBV2	TRBD2	TRBJ2-3	-	TGTGCCAGCAGTTGGAGCGGGATGGTCACAGATACGCAGTATTTT	CASSWSGMVTDTQYF
TRBV5-1	TRBD2	TRBJ2-3	-	TGCGCCAGCAGCATTCAGACTAGCTTCACAGATACGCAGTATTTT	CASSIQTSFTDTQYF
TRBV4-1	TRBD1	TRBJ2-3	-	TGCGCCAGCAGCCAAGGATCCGGGACAGAGAGCACAGATACGCAGTATTTT	CASSQGSGTESTDTQYF
TRBV30	-	TRBJ2-3	-	TGTGCCTGGAGTGCCCGACAGGTCCGAGGCACAGATACGCAGTATTTT	CAWSARQVRGTDTQYF
TRBV15	TRBD1	TRBJ1-2	-	TGTGCCACCAGCATACACAGGGGAAACTATGGCTACACCTTC	CATSIHRGNYGYTF
TRBV5-1	-	TRBJ2-6	-	TGCGCCAGCAGCTTGCGGGTAGTCTCTGGGGCCAACGTCCTGACTTTC	CASSLRVVSGANVLTF
TRBV7-8	TRBD1	TRBJ1-3	-	TGTGCCAGCAGTTTGGACAGGGGTGGTGGAAACACCATATATTTT	CASSLDRGGGNTIYF
TRBV5-1	TRBD2	TRBJ2-3	-	TGCGCCAGCAGCTTGAGAAGAGCGGGGGACACAGATACGCAGTATTTT	CASSLRRAGDTDTQYF
TRBV28	-	TRBJ1-5	once	TGTGCCAGCAGTAACAGGCTTAAAAATCAGCCCCAGCATTTT	CASSNRLKNQPQHF
TRBV6-1	-	TRBJ1-1	-	TGTGCCGGCCAGACCCGGAGAGACACTGAAGCTTTCTTT	CAGQTRRDTEAFF
TRBV9	TRBD2	TRBJ2-3	-	TGTGCCAGCAGCGTAGAGGGGACTAGCGGAGATACGCAGTATTTT	CASSVEGTSGDTQYF
TRBV19	-	TRBJ1-6	-	TGTGCCAGTGGGACATCTGCTTCACCCCTCCACTTT	CASGTSASPLHF
TRBV6-1	TRBD1	TRBJ1-2	-	TGTGCCAGCAGTAGGGGACAGGGATATGGCTACACCTTC	CASSRGQGYGYTF
TRBV5-1	-	TRBJ2-6	-	TGCGCCAGCAGGTCGGGTTACTCTGGGGCCAACGTCCTGACTTTC	CASRSGYSGANVLTF
TRBV5-4	TRBD2	TRBJ2-7	-	TGTGCCAGCAGCCTCGGGGGAGGGAGTTACGAGCAGTACTTC	CASSLGGGSYEQYF
TRBV5-1	TRBD1	TRBJ2-7	once	TGCGCCAGCAGCGTGGGGAACCGCCGGGACAGGGGCGACTACGAGCAGTACTTC	CASSVGNRRDRGDYEQYF